This T cell receptor beta chain was observed in a study of cytomegalovirus exposure and HLA in healthy donors. The PCR ran on 60 Vbeta and 13 Jbeta primers. The repertoire was sequenced with immunoSEQ multiplex PCR; TCRdb's copy has only in-frame clones and lacks some. The sample has about 240,000 clones, around 80% seen once. V dropped 5 bases and J dropped 0; count of bases not matched to a gene: 7. Germline CDR1 SNHLY, CDR2 FYNNEI. The CDR3 contains 15 residues. The TCR originated in a woman in her sixties in good health and CMV-seropositive. This sequence joins TRBV2 and TRBJ2-7; the match to TRBD2 covers 7 bases. The sequenced sample was PBMCs. For the CDR3, the DNA is TGTGCCAGCAGTTGGGACTATCCTCGCTCCTACGAGCAGTACTTC. Translating gives CASSWDYPRSYEQYF. Using reference TRBV2 and TRBJ2-7 for the parts outside the CDR3, the full variable domain is EPEVTQTPSHQVTQMGQEVILRCVPISNHLYFYWYRQILGQKVEFLVSFYNNEISEKSEIFDDQFSVERPDGSNFTLKIRSTKLEDSAMYFCASSWDYPRSYEQYFGPGTRLTVT.